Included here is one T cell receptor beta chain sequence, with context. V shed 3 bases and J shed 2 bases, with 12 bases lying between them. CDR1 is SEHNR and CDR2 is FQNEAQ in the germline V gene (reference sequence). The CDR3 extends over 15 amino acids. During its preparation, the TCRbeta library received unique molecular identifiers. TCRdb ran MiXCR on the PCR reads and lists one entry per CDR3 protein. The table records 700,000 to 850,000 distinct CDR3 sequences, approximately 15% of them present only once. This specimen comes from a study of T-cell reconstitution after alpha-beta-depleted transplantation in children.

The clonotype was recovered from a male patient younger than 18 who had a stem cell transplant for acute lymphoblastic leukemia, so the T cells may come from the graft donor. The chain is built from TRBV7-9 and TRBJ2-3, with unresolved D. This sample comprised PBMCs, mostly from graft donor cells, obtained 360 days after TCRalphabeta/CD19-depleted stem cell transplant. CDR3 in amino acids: CASSFLGSTTDTQYF. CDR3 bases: TGTGCCAGCAGCTTTCTTGGCTCCACCACAGATACGCAGTATTTT.